The T cell receptor beta chain under discussion was sequenced for a study of CD8 T cells in Susac syndrome. Study conclusions and caveats: As acknowledged by the study, its TCR sequencing and HLA analysis included a relatively small number of individuals.

With random hexamers, reverse transcription was performed on about 0.45 to 1 ug of RNA. Across 54 Vbeta and 13 Jbeta, TCR beta CDR3 was amplified with immunoSEQ multiplex PCR. Via MiXCR, TCRdb re-called the immunoSEQ multiplex PCR reads, giving one row per CDR3 protein. The table records over 100,000 distinct CDR3 sequences, 92% of them present only once. Controls matched for sex and age were healthy donors. Negative isolation yielded CD4+ and CD8+ T cells, and FACS enriched TEMRA cells. The V and J ends lost 6 bases and 6 bases respectively, with 11 bases between them. The germline V gene encodes CDR1 LGHNT and CDR2 FRNRAP. The CDR3 extends over 13 amino acids. Turning to this clonotype: The antigen remains unidentified.

The receptor's source is a human donor in good health. The specimen sequenced was CD4+ T cells from PBMCs. This sequence joins TRBV12-5 and TRBJ2-2; D remains unclear. The CDR3, as DNA: TGTGCTAGTGGCTCCCCTCAGTCCGGGGAGCTGTTTTTT. This encodes CASGSPQSGELFF.